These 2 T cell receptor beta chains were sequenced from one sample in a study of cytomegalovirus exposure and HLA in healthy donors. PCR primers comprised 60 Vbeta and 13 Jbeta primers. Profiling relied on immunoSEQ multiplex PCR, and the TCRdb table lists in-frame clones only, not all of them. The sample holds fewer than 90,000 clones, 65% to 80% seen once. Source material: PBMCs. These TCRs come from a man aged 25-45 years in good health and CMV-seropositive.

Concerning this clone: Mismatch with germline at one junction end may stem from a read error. The CDR3 nucleotides read TGTGCCAGCAGCAAGAACAGGGGGGGACCCCACTTC. Translation gives CASSKNRGGPHF. The rearrangement joins TRBV9 to TRBJ1-2, with TRBD1 identical over 8 bases. Germline V gene data show CDR1 as SGDLS and CDR2 as YYNGEE. This CDR3 comprises 12 residues. Full variable domain (missing parts from reference TRBV9 and TRBJ1-2): DSGVTQTPKHLITATGQRVTLRCSPRSGDLSVYWYQQSLDQGLQFLIQYYNGEERAKGNILERFSAQQFPDLHSELNLSSLELGDSALYFCASSKNRGGPHFGSGTRLTVV.

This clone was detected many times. CDR3 nucleotides: TGTGCCAGCAGTCTTCGACAGGGGCCGATCAACAATGAGCAGTTCTTC. Amino acids: CASSLRQGPINNEQFF. This sequence joins TRBV7-9 and TRBJ2-1; 8 bases match TRBD1. The length of the CDR3 is 16 residues. Germline V gene lookup returns CDR1 SEHNR and CDR2 FQNEAQ (reference sequence). The J segment lost 5 bases and the V segment lost 6 bases, leaving 12 bases of the junction unmatched. Full variable domain (outside the CDR3, taken from reference TRBV7-9 and TRBJ2-1): DTGVSQNPRHKITKRGQNVTFRCDPISEHNRLYWYRQTLGQGPEFLTYFQNEAQLEKSRLLSDRFSAERPKGSFSTLEIQRTEQGDSAMYLCASSLRQGPINNEQFFGPGTRLTVL.